The sequence of this T cell receptor (beta chain) was determined in a study of cytomegalovirus exposure and HLA in healthy donors. The CDR3 totals 15 residues. Germline CDR1 and CDR2: SGHVS and FNYEAQ. The V gene end was trimmed by 3 bases and the J gene end by 3 bases; junction bases not matched to a gene: 6. Primers for the PCR totalled 60 Vbeta and 13 Jbeta. Here immunoSEQ multiplex PCR was the method, and the copy in TCRdb shows in-frame clones only, minus some. The sample lists some 140,000 clones, more than 60% occurring once. V usage is TRBV7-6 and J usage is TRBJ2-7; TRBD2 aligns across 9 bases. The sequencing input was PBMCs. The sequence was obtained from a woman aged 40 to 50 in good health and CMV-seronegative. The CDR3: CASSFSGSADYEQYF. The CDR3 DNA is TGTGCCAGCAGCTTTAGCGGGAGTGCCGACTACGAGCAGTACTTC.